One and the same sample provided the 12 T cell receptor beta chains below, sequenced in a study of prognosis after radiotherapy for stage I lung cancer. Amplicons of TCR beta CDR3 were generated from genomic DNA by two-round multiplex PCR. First-round PCR employed TRBV- and TRBJ-specific primers for each gene. One entry per CDR3 protein results from TCRdb running MiXCR on the multiplex PCR reads. The sample holds about 51,000 distinct CDR3 sequences, 30% to 35% seen once. Sequenced material: PBMCs, taken before or after stereotactic body radiation therapy (not recorded which). These receptors were taken from a donor over 45 with non-small cell lung cancer.

At least ten counts were recorded for this clonotype. The chain links TRBV4-1 to TRBJ2-6, with no clear D. The CDR3 is made up of 15 amino acids. The germline V and J ends were trimmed by 1 base and 0 bases, with 4 bases remaining between them. CDR1 MGHRA and CDR2 YSYEKL come from the germline V gene. This chain's CDR3 is CASSQVHSGANVLTF. CDR3 sequence (DNA): TGCGCCAGCAGCCAAGTACACTCTGGGGCCAACGTCCTGACTTTC.

This chain uses TRBV7-2 with TRBJ2-1; TRBD2 matches at 8 bases. Unmatched junction bases numbered 14, after V lost 4 bases and J lost 9 bases. CDR3 length equals 16 residues. Germline CDR1 SGHTA, CDR2 FQGNSA. The CDR3 bases are TGTGCCAGCAGCTGGGGGGCTAGCGGGCCCACGGGTGAGCAGTTCTTC. It codes for CASSWGASGPTGEQFF.

This clonotype was seen ten or more times. The chain is built from TRBV19 and TRBJ1-2, with D tentatively TRBD1 (6 bases). The CDR3 spans 15 residues. V shed 8 bases and J shed 8 bases, with 24 bases lying between them. Germline CDR1 LNHDA, CDR2 SQIVND (reference sequence). The CDR3 spells CASSGGSAGASGYTF. The CDR3 nucleotides read TGTGCCAGTTCGGGGGGAAGCGCAGGGGCCAGCGGCTACACCTTC.

The chain joins TRBV7-3 to TRBJ2-1; D unclear. V was clipped by 5 bases and J by 5 bases, with 10 bases between them. Per the germline V gene, CDR1 is SGHTA and CDR2 is FQGTGA. CDR3 length: 13 residues. CDR3: CASSHRHDNEQFF. The CDR3 DNA is TGTGCCAGCAGCCATAGGCACGACAATGAGCAGTTCTTC.

This clonotype was picked up many times. This chain connects TRBV5-4 to TRBJ1-1; D is undetermined. Trimming shortened V by 0 bases and J by 1 base, and 7 bases separated the two germline ends. Germline V gene data show CDR1 as SGHNT and CDR2 as YYREEE (reference sequence). The CDR3 spans 14 residues. The CDR3 is CASSLGRENTEAFF. As DNA, the CDR3 is TGTGCCAGCAGCTTGGGACGGGAGAACACTGAAGCTTTCTTT.

The V gene is TRBV6-1, the J gene TRBJ2-2; 7 positions agree with TRBD2. This CDR3 is built from 12 residues. The V gene's germline CDR1 is MNHNS and CDR2 SASEGT. J was trimmed by 9 bases and V by 6 bases; bases with no gene match: 4. The CDR3 is CASRREGWELFF. As DNA, the CDR3 is TGTGCCAGCAGAAGGGAGGGCTGGGAGCTGTTTTTT.

The sample holds many counts of this clonotype. The chain uses TRBV20-1 and TRBJ2-7, with 7 positions matching TRBD1. From germline, CDR1 is DFQATT and CDR2 SNEGSKA (reference sequence). CDR3 length: 16 amino acids. Trimming took 5 bases from V and 2 from J; bases not matched to a gene: 15. Here the CDR3 DNA reads TGCAGTGCTGTCCCTCCGACAGGGCGAAGCCCCTACGAGCAGTACTTC. Translating it yields CSAVPPTGRSPYEQYF.

Note on this clonotype: The junction departs from the called germline gene at one end, perhaps through a read error. This chain links TRBV12-3 or TRBV12-4 with TRBJ2-1; D uncertain. CDR3 length: 11 amino acids. The CDR3 DNA sequence: TGTGCCAGCAGTCACCGGAATGAGCATTTCTTC. The encoded protein is CASSHRNEHFF.

The chain uses TRBV7-2 and TRBJ1-5, with TRBD1 as a possible D gene (6 bases). The germline V and J ends were trimmed by 4 bases and 6 bases, with 16 bases remaining between them. Germline CDR1 reads SGHTA; CDR2 reads FQGNSA. The CDR3 is 15 residues long. Here the CDR3 DNA reads TGTGCCAGCAGCTCGACGGCACAGGGCGCTCAGCCCCAGCATTTT. It translates to CASSSTAQGAQPQHF.

About this clonotype: Only one base separates this from a far larger clonotype, so it likely reflects a read error. The chain uses TRBV11-2 and TRBJ2-5; the D call may be TRBD1 or TRBD2 (5 bases each). The DNA matches TRBJ2-1 better at its end, which makes the J call doubtful. The CDR3 length is 13 residues. The germline V gene encodes CDR1 SGHAT and CDR2 FQNNGV. The CDR3 DNA follows: TGTGCCAGCAGCTCCATGGGGGTGGGTGAGCAGTTCTTC. Its protein is CASSSMGVGEQFF.

CDR3 nucleotides: TGCGCCAGCAGCCCTCGTGGGGATGGTGTCTACACCTTC. Amino acid sequence: CASSPRGDGVYTF. The chain carries TRBV5-1 and TRBJ1-2; no clear D. Trimming removed 4 bases at V and 10 bases at J, with 17 bases between. The CDR3 contains 13 residues. Germline V gene data show CDR1 as SGHRS and CDR2 as YFSETQ.

The chain combines TRBV19 with TRBJ2-2; D is undetermined. This CDR3 contains 15 residues. V shed 6 bases and J shed 7 bases, with 18 bases lying between them. Per germline, CDR1 LNHDA and CDR2 SQIVND (reference sequence). This CDR3 reads CASSDPGRMGGELFF. The CDR3 DNA follows: TGTGCCAGTAGCGACCCTGGACGTATGGGCGGGGAGCTGTTTTTT.